This T cell receptor (beta chain) is drawn from a study of CD8+ T cells in alopecia areata. Study-wide results and caveats: With tofacitinib ongoing, many expanded lesional clones persisted in both scalp and blood. Mouse data revealed clearer TCR sharing than patient data did, a gap possibly tied to HLA. Within the top 100, expanded CD8+ clones significantly decreased with tofacitinib, as did scalp clonality.

The CDR3 runs to 15 residues. V lost 4 bases and J lost 6; bases outside the gene matches: 8. The germline CDR1 and CDR2 sequences are SGDLS and YYNGEE. This clone showed up just a few times. What it binds is not known. RNA extraction and reverse transcription yielded cDNA as sequencing template. Sequenced by immunoSEQ multiplex PCR; TCRdb stores in-frame clones only, minus some. The sample contains about 190,000 clones, roughly 62% of which appear only once. The treatment is: oral pan-JAK inhibitor, 5-10 mg twice daily. T lymphocytes (CD4+ and CD8+) were sorted from PBMCs. This sample comprised CD8+ T cells sorted from blood, obtained at week 24, from a patient treated with tofacitinib. This chain joins TRBV9 and TRBJ2-2, with 8 bases lining up with TRBD1. The receptor was derived from a human donor with alopecia areata. The CDR3 DNA follows: TGTGCCAGCAGCCCTTGGGACAGGTCCTCCGGGGAGCTGTTTTTT. As protein: CASSPWDRSSGELFF.